In its sample, the clone carrying this T cell receptor (beta chain) was seen many times. These data belong to a study of T cells in Graves' hyperthyroidism and ophthalmopathy. RNA transcripts were the template for amplifying TCR beta CDR3 regions. HTBI primers were the set used in a first-round RT-PCR of the TCR CDR3. TCRdb fed the multiplex PCR reads into MiXCR, producing one record per CDR3 protein. The profile covers under 250,000 distinct CDR3 sequences, with roughly 22% appearing a single time and approximately 35% taken by the ten largest. This CDR3 has 14 residues. Germline CDR1 and CDR2: ENHRY and SYGVKD. Trimming took off 0 bases at V and 1 base at J, with 4 bases between the two ends.

Material: blood. The sequence derives from a woman in her forties with Graves' ophthalmopathy. This sequence joins TRBV10-3 and TRBJ2-4; D gene unclear. CDR3 coding DNA: TGTGCCATCAGTGAGTCTGGGGCCAAAAACATTCAGTACTTC. Translated, it gives CAISESGAKNIQYF.